Listed here are 24 T cell receptor beta chains from one sample, sequenced in a study of blood T cell repertoires in COVID-19. This table comes from immunoSEQ multiplex PCR, and its TCRdb copy is limited to in-frame clones, with some not included. The data hold approximately 190,000 clones, with roughly 80% observed a single time. Specimen: peripheral blood. Receptor source: a man aged 55 to 70 with acute or convalescent COVID-19.

The chain combines TRBV24-1 with TRBJ2-3, with 9 bases fitting TRBD2. This CDR3 has 15 residues. Germline V lookup: CDR1 KGHDR, CDR2 SFDVKD. V shed 2 bases, J shed 3 bases, and the junction held 2 bases outside the gene matches. The CDR3 DNA is TGTGCCACCAGTGATTGGGCGGGAGGGACAGATACGCAGTATTTT. It is translated as CATSDWAGGTDTQYF.

The rearrangement joins TRBV6-6 to TRBJ1-6; 9 nucleotides line up with TRBD1. Germline CDR1 reads MNHNY; CDR2 reads SVGAGI (reference sequence). After removal of 4 bases from V and 10 bases from J, the junction contained 5 bases not matched to a gene. There are 14 residues in the CDR3. The CDR3 sequence is CASSSSTGGSPLHF. CDR3 bases: TGTGCCAGCAGTTCATCGACAGGGGGGTCACCCCTCCACTTT.

The gene calls are TRBV7-9 and TRBJ1-4, with no clear D. This CDR3 is built from 15 residues. Germline CDR1 SEHNR, CDR2 FQNEAQ (reference sequence). V was pared by 2 bases and J by 0 bases, with 7 bases between. The CDR3 DNA is TGTGCCAGCAGCTTAACCGACACAACTAATGAAAAACTGTTTTTT. It is translated as CASSLTDTTNEKLFF.

The V gene is TRBV9, the J gene TRBJ2-3, with 7 bases aligning to TRBD2. CDR3 length: 18 residues. After removal of 3 bases from V and 2 bases from J, the junction contained 15 bases not matched to a gene. CDR1 is SGDLS and CDR2 is YYNGEE in the germline V gene. The CDR3 bases are TGTGCCAGCAGCGCTCGGGGAGGCGGGAGAGGGGTCACAGATACGCAGTATTTT. This sequence encodes CASSARGGGRGVTDTQYF.

The chain recombines TRBV19 with TRBJ2-3; D remains ambiguous. V was clipped by 7 bases and J by 2 bases, with 13 bases between them. The V gene's germline CDR1 is LNHDA and CDR2 SQIVND (reference sequence). The CDR3 length is 14 residues. CDR3 sequence: CASNDTPDTDTQYF. In nucleotides, the CDR3 is TGTGCCAGTAACGACACGCCGGACACAGATACGCAGTATTTT. The variable domain in full, with the rest retrieved from reference TRBV19 and TRBJ2-3, is DGGITQSPKYLFRKEGQNVTLSCEQNLNHDAMYWYRQDPGQGLRLIYYSQIVNDFQKGDIAEGYSVSREKKESFPLTVTSAQKNPTAFYLCASNDTPDTDTQYFGPGTRLTVL.

The chain carries TRBV19 and TRBJ2-1, with 8 positions matching TRBD2. Germline lookup yields CDR1 LNHDA and CDR2 SQIVND (reference sequence). V was pared by 5 bases and J by 7 bases, with 10 bases of the junction left unmatched. The CDR3 contains 15 residues. The CDR3 is CASSHHRGRRNEQFF. The CDR3 DNA is TGTGCCAGTAGTCACCACCGCGGGAGGCGAAATGAGCAGTTCTTC.

This clone is a singleton in its sample. The chain couples TRBV4-2 to TRBJ1-4; a weak D match, TRBD1 (5 bases). The germline CDR1 and CDR2 sequences are LGHNA and YNFKEQ. Trimming shortened V by 3 bases and J by 4 bases, and 12 bases separated the two germline ends. The CDR3 is 15 residues long. In DNA form, the CDR3 reads TGTGCCAGCAGCCAGGCGAGACAGAGTAATGAAAAACTGTTTTTT. Its translation is CASSQARQSNEKLFF.

The chain has TRBV2 and TRBJ1-5, with 10 nucleotides matching TRBD1. Per germline, CDR1 SNHLY and CDR2 FYNNEI. The length of the CDR3 is 14 residues. Germline trimming cut 10 bases from V and 0 bases from J; bases unmatched to any gene: 3. The CDR3: CATRTGGSNQPQHF. The CDR3 DNA sequence: TGTGCCACCAGGACAGGGGGTAGCAATCAGCCCCAGCATTTT.

The J gene is TRBJ1-1, the V gene TRBV6-5, with a weak D call TRBD1 (5 bases). Germline lookup yields CDR1 MNHEY and CDR2 SVGAGI. CDR3 length: 15 residues. With 0 bases removed from V and 1 base from J, the gap between germline ends came to 9 bases. The CDR3 DNA sequence: TGTGCCAGCAGTTACTCGGTCAGGGAGAACACTGAAGCTTTCTTT. Protein product: CASSYSVRENTEAFF.

Concerning this clone itself: This specimen includes other DNA sequences encoding the same CDR3. This chain joins TRBV5-1 and TRBJ2-5, with unresolved D. V was cut by 0 bases and J by 5 bases, with 2 bases left in between. In germline, CDR1 is SGHRS, CDR2 YFSETQ. The CDR3 sequence is 11 residues long. The CDR3 region is CASSLAETQYF. Here the CDR3 DNA reads TGCGCCAGCAGCTTGGCTGAGACCCAGTACTTC.

The genes are TRBV6-2 or TRBV6-3 and TRBJ1-5; 11 positions match TRBD1. The CDR3 spans 15 residues. CDR1 is MNHEY, CDR2 SVGEGT, per germline. Trimming removed 5 bases from V and 2 bases from J; junction bases left unmatched: 2. The CDR3 nucleotides read TGTGCCAGCAGTCGGGACAGGGGGGGCAATCAGCCCCAGCATTTT. Its translation: CASSRDRGGNQPQHF.

This clone has only a few counts. The chain joins TRBV24-1 to TRBJ2-3; 9 positions match TRBD2. CDR3 size: 12 residues. V trimming: 4 bases; J trimming: 14 bases; junction bases outside the gene matches: 6. Germline loops: CDR1 KGHDR, CDR2 SFDVKD. The CDR3 protein is CATSELAGRRYF. The DNA of the CDR3 is TGTGCCACCAGTGAGCTAGCGGGGCGTCGGTATTTT.

In nucleotides, the CDR3 is TGTGCCGGCCGACAGGGCCAATATGGCTACACCTTC. Its protein product is CAGRQGQYGYTF. This chain links TRBV2 with TRBJ1-2, with 7 bases identical to TRBD1. The J segment lost 5 bases and the V segment lost 11 bases, leaving 8 bases of the junction unmatched. Germline CDR1 reads SNHLY; CDR2 reads FYNNEI. The CDR3 loop spans 12 amino acids.

CDR3 nucleotides: TGTGCCAGCAGCCGGACAGGGGGCTCTTCACCCCTCCACTTT. This codes for CASSRTGGSSPLHF. The rearrangement uses TRBV3-1 (or the pseudogene TRBV3-2) and TRBJ1-6, with TRBD1 matching over 11 bases. CDR3 length: 14 amino acids. Germline V gene data show CDR1 as LGHDT and CDR2 as YNNKEL (reference sequence). V shed 4 bases, J shed 9 bases, and the junction held 2 bases outside the gene matches.

The chain has TRBV20-1 and TRBJ1-5, with D unresolved. CDR1 and CDR2 from the germline V gene are DFQATT and SNEGSKA (reference sequence). This CDR3 is 14 amino acids long. V was clipped by 3 bases and J by 5 bases, with 14 bases between them. In DNA form, the CDR3 reads TGCAGTGCTAGTCGGGGAGCAAAGGATCAGCCCCAGCATTTT. Translating gives CSASRGAKDQPQHF.

CDR3 in DNA: TGTGCCAGTAGTATCAGTAGACAGGTTTATAGCAATCAGCCCCAGCATTTT. Protein: CASSISRQVYSNQPQHF. The J gene is TRBJ1-5, the V gene TRBV19; perhaps TRBD1 as D (6 bases). CDR1 is LNHDA, CDR2 SQIVND, per germline (reference sequence). Trimming shortened V by 3 bases and J by 0 bases, and 15 bases separated the two germline ends. This CDR3 is 17 amino acids long.

V gene TRBV6-5 combines with J gene TRBJ2-7, with 13 bases matching TRBD2. J was trimmed by 7 bases and V by 5 bases; bases with no gene match: 5. The CDR3 spans 14 residues. Germline V gene data show CDR1 as MNHEY and CDR2 as SVGAGI. The CDR3 loop is CASSRGTSGKEQYF. As DNA, the CDR3 is TGTGCCAGCAGTAGAGGGACTAGCGGGAAAGAGCAGTACTTC.

The chain links TRBV6-5 to TRBJ1-3; D gene uncertain. Trimming left V 0 bases short and J 0 bases short, with 3 bases between. The CDR3 consists of 14 residues. CDR1 is MNHEY, CDR2 SVGAGI, per germline. Here the CDR3 DNA reads TGTGCCAGCAGTTACTCTAACTCTGGAAACACCATATATTTT. It encodes CASSYSNSGNTIYF.

The V gene is TRBV29-1, the J gene TRBJ1-5, with TRBD1 matching over 10 bases. CDR1 SQVTM and CDR2 ANQGSEA come from the germline V gene. V lost 5 bases to trimming and J lost 2 bases; unmatched junction nucleotides: 3. The CDR3 length is 14 residues. The CDR3 DNA follows: TGCAGCGTTATGGGGACAGGGGGCAATCAGCCCCAGCATTTT. It encodes CSVMGTGGNQPQHF. Combining the CDR3 with reference TRBV29-1 and TRBJ1-5 gives the whole variable domain SAVISQKPSRDICQRGTSLTIQCQVDSQVTMMFWYRQQPGQSLTLIATANQGSEATYESGFVIDKFPISRPNLTFSTLTVSNMSPEDSSIYLCSVMGTGGNQPQHFGDGTRLSIL.

This clone occurred once. This chain links TRBV3-1 (or the pseudogene TRBV3-2) with TRBJ2-3, with 7 positions matching TRBD1. The length of the CDR3 is 22 residues. J lost 2 bases, V lost 4 bases, and 27 bases had no gene match. CDR1 is LGHDT, CDR2 YNNKEL, per germline (reference sequence). CDR3 residues: CASSRTVPGTVDRQLPTDTQYF. CDR3 coding DNA: TGTGCCAGCAGCCGCACCGTTCCCGGGACAGTGGACAGACAACTCCCCACAGATACGCAGTATTTT.

This chain links TRBV7-3 with TRBJ2-7; 10 nucleotides agree with TRBD1. Germline CDR1 reads SGHTA; CDR2 reads FQGTGA. The CDR3 contains 14 residues. With V trimmed by 3 bases and J by 2 bases, 1 base remained unmatched. This chain's CDR3 is CASSLGQGTYEQYF. The CDR3 nucleotides are TGTGCCAGCAGCTTGGGACAGGGGACCTACGAGCAGTACTTC.

The gene calls are TRBV19 and TRBJ2-1; 8 nucleotides line up with TRBD1. CDR3 length: 18 amino acids. Germline CDR1 is LNHDA and CDR2 is SQIVND (reference sequence). The junction had 18 bases not matched to a gene; V was cut back by 7 bases and J by 4 bases. CDR3 amino acids: CASTRTGSSLRVYNEQFF. The DNA for the CDR3 is TGTGCCAGTACCCGGACAGGGTCGTCCCTAAGGGTTTACAATGAGCAGTTCTTC.

This chain links TRBV4-1 with TRBJ2-2, with TRBD2 matching 9 bases. The CDR3 has 17 amino acids. V gave up 3 bases and J gave up 3 bases; unmatched junction bases: 8. CDR1 is MGHRA, CDR2 YSYEKL, per germline. Here the CDR3 reads CASSQIIAGAYTGELFF. The CDR3 region has the DNA TGCGCCAGCAGCCAGATTATAGCGGGAGCCTACACCGGGGAGCTGTTTTTT.

This clone came up a few times. This sequence joins TRBV6-6 and TRBJ1-1; 7 bases fit TRBD1. The CDR3 extends over 11 amino acids. The ends lost 8 bases at V and 6 bases at J; junction bases unmatched: 3. Germline CDR1 and CDR2: MNHNY and SVGAGI (reference sequence). The CDR3 sequence: CASGTGAEAFF. CDR3 DNA: TGTGCCAGCGGAACAGGGGCTGAAGCTTTCTTT.